These 21 T cell receptor beta chains originate from one sample sequenced in a study of cytomegalovirus exposure and HLA in healthy donors. The PCR contained 60 Vbeta and 13 Jbeta primers. Repertoires were generated with immunoSEQ multiplex PCR, while TCRdb's copy carries only in-frame clones and drops some. The profile shows some 150,000 clones, over 65% of them singletons. The sequenced sample was PBMCs. These receptor sequences come from a man aged 18 to 35 in good health and CMV-seropositive.

This clone was seen a few times. V usage is TRBV6-5 and J usage is TRBJ1-5; possible D gene TRBD1, 6 bases. The CDR3 spans 14 residues. The ends were cut back, 6 bases at V and 5 bases at J, with 14 bases in the middle. The germline CDR1 and CDR2 sequences are MNHEY and SVGAGI. CDR3 in DNA: TGTGCCAGCAGGGGCCAGGGGTGGTATCAGCCCCAGCATTTT. It encodes CASRGQGWYQPQHF.

This chain links TRBV9 with TRBJ2-3; D unclear. From germline, CDR1 is SGDLS and CDR2 YYNGEE. The CDR3 has 14 amino acids. The ends were cut back, 4 bases at V and 4 bases at J, with 13 bases in the middle. The CDR3 loop is CASSPRLFPDTQYF. The DNA of the CDR3 is TGTGCCAGCAGCCCACGACTGTTCCCAGATACGCAGTATTTT.

V usage is TRBV28 and J usage is TRBJ1-1; no definite D call. Germline CDR1 is MDHEN and CDR2 is SYDVKM. Trimming left V 1 base short and J 8 bases short, with 5 bases between. The CDR3 totals 11 residues. The CDR3 here is CASSLYGEAFF. The CDR3 DNA reads TGTGCCAGCAGTTTATACGGGGAAGCTTTCTTT.

This clone was seen a single time. The rearrangement uses TRBV7-9 and TRBJ1-1; TRBD1 matches at 7 bases. Per the germline V gene, CDR1 is SEHNR and CDR2 is FQNEAQ (reference sequence). The CDR3 is made up of 14 amino acids. J was trimmed by 4 bases and V by 5 bases; bases with no gene match: 7. The CDR3: CASSPTGTGTEAFF. The CDR3 coding sequence is TGTGCCAGCAGCCCGACAGGGACCGGCACTGAAGCTTTCTTT.

This chain joins TRBV30 and TRBJ1-5; the D gene is possibly TRBD1 (6 bases). The V gene lost 0 bases and the J gene lost 6 bases, with 9 bases spanning the gap. The CDR3 has 13 residues. The germline V gene encodes CDR1 GTSNPN and CDR2 SVGIG (reference sequence). CDR3: CAWSVGGGQPQHF. The CDR3 DNA sequence: TGTGCCTGGAGTGTGGGAGGGGGTCAGCCCCAGCATTTT.

This chain connects TRBV11-3 to TRBJ2-7, with a weak D call TRBD2 (5 bases). Germline V gene lookup returns CDR1 SGHNT and CDR2 YENEEA. CDR3 size: 15 residues. V was cut by 3 bases and J by 3 bases, with 15 bases left in between. The CDR3 is CASSFGNTANYEQYF. In DNA, the CDR3 is TGTGCCAGCAGCTTCGGGAACACCGCCAACTACGAGCAGTACTTC.

The rearrangement uses TRBV30 and TRBJ2-1; unclear D gene. CDR3 length: 13 amino acids. From germline, CDR1 is GTSNPN and CDR2 SVGIG (reference sequence). V was pared by 0 bases and J by 8 bases, with 11 bases between. The CDR3 sequence is CAWSVGASDEQFF. CDR3 nucleotides: TGTGCCTGGAGTGTAGGAGCGAGTGATGAGCAGTTCTTC.

This clone was seen once. The chain couples TRBV7-2 to TRBJ2-3; 8 positions agree with TRBD1. Germline V lookup: CDR1 SGHTA, CDR2 FQGNSA. This CDR3 has 14 residues. Trimming removed 5 bases from V and 5 bases from J; junction bases left unmatched: 6. CDR3 protein: CASSPDRGVDTQYF. CDR3 sequence (DNA): TGTGCCAGCAGCCCTGACAGGGGTGTAGATACGCAGTATTTT. Based on the CDR3 plus reference TRBV7-2 and TRBJ2-3, the full variable domain is GAGVSQSPSNKVTEKGKDVELRCDPISGHTALYWYRQSLGQGLEFLIYFQGNSAPDKSGLPSDRFSAERTGGSVSTLTIQRTQQEDSAVYLCASSPDRGVDTQYFGPGTRLTVL.

V gene TRBV4-2 combines with J gene TRBJ2-3, with 8 bases matching TRBD2. The CDR3 extends over 14 amino acids. Germline CDR1 and CDR2: LGHNA and YNFKEQ. Trimming took 3 bases from V and 4 from J; bases not matched to a gene: 3. The CDR3 protein is CASSQRGAADTQYF. CDR3 bases: TGTGCCAGCAGCCAGCGGGGGGCGGCAGATACGCAGTATTTT.

CDR3 in DNA: TGTGCCAGCAGGAACAGGGAGTCTAGCTCCTACGAGCAGTACTTC. Amino acids: CASRNRESSSYEQYF. The chain joins TRBV28 to TRBJ2-7, with a possible D match to TRBD1 (6 bases). The length of the CDR3 is 15 residues. V gave up 6 bases and J gave up 0 bases, with 15 bases separating them. CDR1 and CDR2 from the germline V gene are MDHEN and SYDVKM. Combining the CDR3 with reference TRBV28 and TRBJ2-7 gives the whole variable domain DVKVTQSSRYLVKRTGEKVFLECVQDMDHENMFWYRQDPGLGLRLIYFSYDVKMKEKGDIPEGYSVSREKKERFSLILESASTNQTSMYLCASRNRESSSYEQYFGPGTRLTVT.

The chain links TRBV6-5 to TRBJ1-5; D not certain. The germline CDR1 and CDR2 sequences are MNHEY and SVGAGI. The V gene lost 2 bases and the J gene lost 7 bases, with 12 bases spanning the gap. The CDR3 loop spans 14 amino acids. CDR3 DNA: TGTGCCAGCAGTTACGGAGGCTCTGGCCAGCCCCAGCATTTT. Its protein is CASSYGGSGQPQHF.

CDR3 coding DNA: TGTGCCAGCAGGAGACAGAACAATTCACCCCTCCACTTT. This sequence encodes CASRRQNNSPLHF. The chain couples TRBV5-6 to TRBJ1-6; maybe TRBD1 (5 bases). V lost 5 bases and J 7 bases, leaving 10 bases between the germline ends. The CDR3 has 13 residues. The germline V gene encodes CDR1 SGHDT and CDR2 YYEEEE. Based on the CDR3 plus reference TRBV5-6 and TRBJ1-6, the full variable domain is DAGVTQSPTHLIKTRGQQVTLRCSPKSGHDTVSWYQQALGQGPQFIFQYYEEEERQRGNFPDRFSGHQFPNYSSELNVNALLLGDSALYLCASRRQNNSPLHFGNGTRLTVT.

The genes are TRBV19 and TRBJ2-7; TRBD1 matches at 11 bases. CDR1 is LNHDA, CDR2 SQIVND, per germline (reference sequence). V lost 3 bases, J lost 2 bases, and 3 bases stayed unmatched. The CDR3 length is 15 residues. CDR3 DNA sequence: TGTGCCAGTAGTATGAAGGGACAGGGGGCCTACGAGCAGTACTTC. This gives the protein CASSMKGQGAYEQYF.

The chain combines TRBV7-9 with TRBJ2-7, with D maybe TRBD1 (6 bases). V lost 3 bases and J 4 bases, leaving 13 bases between the germline ends. The CDR3 runs to 14 residues. The germline CDR1 and CDR2 sequences are SEHNR and FQNEAQ (reference sequence). The CDR3 nucleotides read TGTGCCAGCAGCTTCGGGAACAGGGTTTACGAGCAGTACTTC. It specifies CASSFGNRVYEQYF.

The rearrangement links TRBV10-3 to TRBJ2-1; 9 bases map to TRBD2. The germline CDR1 and CDR2 sequences are ENHRY and SYGVKD. The CDR3 spans 15 residues. With 0 bases clipped from V and 4 bases from J, the junction kept 1 base outside the gene matches. Here the CDR3 reads CAISESLAGYNEQFF. The CDR3 nucleotides read TGTGCCATCAGTGAGTCGCTAGCGGGATACAATGAGCAGTTCTTC.

Points on this clone: The junction departs from germline at one end; a sequencing error may be responsible. The J gene is TRBJ1-4, the V gene TRBV29-1, with TRBD1 matching over 7 bases. In germline, CDR1 is SQVTM, CDR2 ANQGSEA. This CDR3 comprises 16 residues. DNA for the CDR3: TGCAGCGTGGAAGAAAACCAGGGGGGTAAGGGTGAAAAACTGTTTTTT. This translates into CSVEENQGGKGEKLFF.

The rearrangement joins TRBV11-2 to TRBJ2-7, with 10 bases that match TRBD1. The CDR3 is 14 amino acids. Germline V gene lookup returns CDR1 SGHAT and CDR2 FQNNGV. Trimming removed 3 bases from V and 2 bases from J; junction bases left unmatched: 1. CDR3 protein: CASSLGQGTYEQYF. CDR3 in DNA: TGTGCCAGCAGCTTGGGACAGGGGACCTACGAGCAGTACTTC.

V gene TRBV6-6 combines with J gene TRBJ2-1; 8 bases align to TRBD2. The CDR3 runs 14 residues. The V gene's germline CDR1 is MNHNY and CDR2 SVGAGI (reference sequence). With V trimmed by 5 bases and J by 6 bases, 6 bases remained unmatched. CDR3 coding DNA: TGTGCCAGCAGTCGGGGGGGCCTGGGCAATGAGCAGTTCTTC. It codes for CASSRGGLGNEQFF.

J is TRBJ2-3 and V is TRBV5-1, with 8 bases matching TRBD2. V lost 5 bases, J lost 4 bases, and 9 bases stayed unmatched. The CDR3 is made up of 15 amino acids. CDR1 and CDR2 from the germline V gene are SGHRS and YFSETQ. The DNA of the CDR3 is TGCGCCAGCAGGTTTAGCGGGGCAAATCCAGATACGCAGTATTTT. Translation: CASRFSGANPDTQYF. Supplemented by reference TRBV5-1 and TRBJ2-3, the full variable domain reads KAGVTQTPRYLIKTRGQQVTLSCSPISGHRSVSWYQQTPGQGLQFLFEYFSETQRNKGNFPGRFSGRQFSNSRSEMNVSTLELGDSALYLCASRFSGANPDTQYFGPGTRLTVL.

This chain links TRBV7-9 with TRBJ2-3; possible D gene TRBD2, 5 bases. In germline, CDR1 is SEHNR, CDR2 FQNEAQ (reference sequence). V was trimmed by 4 bases and J by 0 bases, leaving 8 bases between them. The CDR3 extends over 14 amino acids. The CDR3 region is CASSSTRSTDTQYF. CDR3 DNA: TGTGCCAGCAGCTCCACTAGGAGCACAGATACGCAGTATTTT.

The chain uses TRBV7-2 and TRBJ1-6; D is unclear. There are 13 residues in the CDR3. CDR1 is SGHTA and CDR2 is FQGNSA in the germline V gene. V was pared by 10 bases and J by 10 bases, with 17 bases between. The CDR3 here is CAIGTSPSSPLHF. The DNA for the CDR3 is TGTGCCATCGGTACCTCGCCCTCATCACCCCTCCACTTT.